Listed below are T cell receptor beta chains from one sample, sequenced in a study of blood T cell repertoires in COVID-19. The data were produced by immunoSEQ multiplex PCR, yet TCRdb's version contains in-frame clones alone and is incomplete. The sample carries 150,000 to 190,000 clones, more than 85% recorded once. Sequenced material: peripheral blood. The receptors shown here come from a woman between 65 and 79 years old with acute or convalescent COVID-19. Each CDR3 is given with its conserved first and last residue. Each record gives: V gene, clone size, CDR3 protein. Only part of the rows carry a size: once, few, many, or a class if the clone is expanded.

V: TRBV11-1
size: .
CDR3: CASSSDSFSRNEQFF

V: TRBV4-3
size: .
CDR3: CASSQQGVLANEKLFF

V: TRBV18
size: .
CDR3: CASSPAGEGSPLHF

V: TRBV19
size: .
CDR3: CATDDRGKNTEAFF

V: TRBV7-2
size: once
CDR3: CASSRRGTGELFF

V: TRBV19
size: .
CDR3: CASSPPAGTGFSENEQFF

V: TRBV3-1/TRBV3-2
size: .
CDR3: CASSPPGQQETQYF

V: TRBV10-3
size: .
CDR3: CAISESGGQVAGYTF

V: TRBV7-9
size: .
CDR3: CASSLRAGDGYTF

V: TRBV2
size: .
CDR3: CASSGGSDTQYF

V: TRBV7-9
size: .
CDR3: CASSDPGLSTDTQYF

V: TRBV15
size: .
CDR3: CATSRDRQGPQDQYF

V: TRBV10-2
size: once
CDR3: CASSSGTGPFGYTF

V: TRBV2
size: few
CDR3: CASRDTGNYGYTF

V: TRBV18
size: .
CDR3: CASSRDRVDSPLHF

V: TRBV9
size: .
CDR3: CASSKQGVYGYTF

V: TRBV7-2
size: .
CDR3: CASSLAGAGETQYF

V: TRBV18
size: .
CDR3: CASSPPTSERTTQYF